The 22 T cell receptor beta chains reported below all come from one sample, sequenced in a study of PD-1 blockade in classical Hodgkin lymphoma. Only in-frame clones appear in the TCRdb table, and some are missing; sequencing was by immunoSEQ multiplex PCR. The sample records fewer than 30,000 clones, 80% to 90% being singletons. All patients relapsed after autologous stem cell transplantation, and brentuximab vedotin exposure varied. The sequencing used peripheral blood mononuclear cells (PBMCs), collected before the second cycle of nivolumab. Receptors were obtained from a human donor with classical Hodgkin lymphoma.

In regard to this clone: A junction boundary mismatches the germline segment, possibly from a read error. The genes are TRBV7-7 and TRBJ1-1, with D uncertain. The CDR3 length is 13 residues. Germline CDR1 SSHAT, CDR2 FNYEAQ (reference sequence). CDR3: CASSTDLNTEAFF. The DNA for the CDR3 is TGTGCTAGCAGCACCGACCTGAACACTGAAGCTTTCTTT.

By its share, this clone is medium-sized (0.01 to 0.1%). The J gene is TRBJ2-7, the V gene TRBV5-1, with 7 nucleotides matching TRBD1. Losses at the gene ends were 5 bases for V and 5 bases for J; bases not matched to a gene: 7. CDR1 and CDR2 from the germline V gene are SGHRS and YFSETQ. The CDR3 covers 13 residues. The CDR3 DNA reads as TGCGCCAGCAGTTATCGACAGGGCGACGAGCAGTACTTC. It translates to CASSYRQGDEQYF.

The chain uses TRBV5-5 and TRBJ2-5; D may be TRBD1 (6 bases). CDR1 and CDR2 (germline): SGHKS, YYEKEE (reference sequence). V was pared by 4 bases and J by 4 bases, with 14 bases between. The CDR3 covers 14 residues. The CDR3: CASSRPDRGETQYF. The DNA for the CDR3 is TGTGCCAGCAGCCGACCGGACAGAGGAGAGACCCAGTACTTC.

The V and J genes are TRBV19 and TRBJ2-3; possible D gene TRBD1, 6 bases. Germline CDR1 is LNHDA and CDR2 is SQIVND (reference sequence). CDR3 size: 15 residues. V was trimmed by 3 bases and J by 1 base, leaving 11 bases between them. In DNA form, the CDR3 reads TGTGCCAGTAGTATCACAGGGTCTCGCACAGATACGCAGTATTTT. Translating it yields CASSITGSRTDTQYF.

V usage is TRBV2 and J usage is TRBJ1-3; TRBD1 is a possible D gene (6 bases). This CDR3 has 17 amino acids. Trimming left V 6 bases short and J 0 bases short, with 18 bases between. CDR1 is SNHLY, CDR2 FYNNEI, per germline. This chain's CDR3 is CASREIWGPTSGNTIYF. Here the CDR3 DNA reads TGTGCCAGCAGGGAAATTTGGGGGCCCACCTCTGGAAACACCATATATTTT. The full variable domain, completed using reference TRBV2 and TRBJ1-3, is EPEVTQTPSHQVTQMGQEVILRCVPISNHLYFYWYRQILGQKVEFLVSFYNNEISEKSEIFDDQFSVERPDGSNFTLKIRSTKLEDSAMYFCASREIWGPTSGNTIYFGEGSWLTVV.

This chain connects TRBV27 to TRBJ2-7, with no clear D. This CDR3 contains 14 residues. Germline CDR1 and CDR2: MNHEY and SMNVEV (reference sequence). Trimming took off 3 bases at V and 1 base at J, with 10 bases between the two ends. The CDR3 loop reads CASSLVGKSYEQYF. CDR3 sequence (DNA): TGTGCCAGCAGTTTGGTGGGGAAGTCCTACGAGCAGTACTTC.

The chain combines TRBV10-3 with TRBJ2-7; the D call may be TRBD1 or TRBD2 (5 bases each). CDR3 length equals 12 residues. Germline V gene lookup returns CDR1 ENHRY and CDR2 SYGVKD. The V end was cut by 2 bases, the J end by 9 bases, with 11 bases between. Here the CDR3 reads CAISERDERQYF. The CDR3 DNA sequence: TGTGCCATCAGTGAGCGGGACGAGCGGCAGTACTTC.

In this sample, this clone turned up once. The DNA for the CDR3 is TGTGCCTGGAGCCACACTAGCCCAGAGACCCAGTACTTC. It translates to CAWSHTSPETQYF. This sequence joins TRBV30 and TRBJ2-5; D is possibly TRBD2 (6 bases). Trimming pared 3 bases from V and 4 bases from J, leaving 12 bases between. From germline, CDR1 is GTSNPN and CDR2 SVGIG (reference sequence). The CDR3 consists of 13 residues.

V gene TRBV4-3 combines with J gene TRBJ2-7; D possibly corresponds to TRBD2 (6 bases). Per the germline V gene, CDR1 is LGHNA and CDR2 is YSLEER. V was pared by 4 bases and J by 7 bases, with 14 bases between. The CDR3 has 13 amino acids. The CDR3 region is CASSRVGGSEQYF. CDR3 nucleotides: TGCGCCAGCAGCCGAGTCGGGGGTAGTGAGCAGTACTTC.

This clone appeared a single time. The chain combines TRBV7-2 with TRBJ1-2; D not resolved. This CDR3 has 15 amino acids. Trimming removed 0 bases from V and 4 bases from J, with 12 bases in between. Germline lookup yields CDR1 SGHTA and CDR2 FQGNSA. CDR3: CASSLAGKPLYGYTF. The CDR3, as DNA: TGTGCCAGCAGCTTAGCGGGGAAGCCCCTCTATGGCTACACCTTC.

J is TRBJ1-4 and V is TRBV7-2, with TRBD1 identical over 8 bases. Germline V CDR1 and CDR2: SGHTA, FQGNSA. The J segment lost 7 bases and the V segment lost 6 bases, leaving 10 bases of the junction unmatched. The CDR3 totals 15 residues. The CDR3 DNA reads TGTGCCAGCAGTCCCGACAGGGGATTTGTTGAAAAACTGTTTTTT. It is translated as CASSPDRGFVEKLFF.

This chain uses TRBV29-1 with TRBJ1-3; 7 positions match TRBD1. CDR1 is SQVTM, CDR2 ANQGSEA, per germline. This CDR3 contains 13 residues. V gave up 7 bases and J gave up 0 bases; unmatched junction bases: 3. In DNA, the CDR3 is TGCAGCGCGACAGGGAGCTCTGGAAACACCATATATTTT. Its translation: CSATGSSGNTIYF.

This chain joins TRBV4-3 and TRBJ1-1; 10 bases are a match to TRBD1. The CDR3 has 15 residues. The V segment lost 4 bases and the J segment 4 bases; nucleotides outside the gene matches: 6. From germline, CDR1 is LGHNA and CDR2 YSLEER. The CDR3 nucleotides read TGCGCCAGCAGCCTTGGACAGGGGGTGACCACTGAAGCTTTCTTT. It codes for CASSLGQGVTTEAFF.

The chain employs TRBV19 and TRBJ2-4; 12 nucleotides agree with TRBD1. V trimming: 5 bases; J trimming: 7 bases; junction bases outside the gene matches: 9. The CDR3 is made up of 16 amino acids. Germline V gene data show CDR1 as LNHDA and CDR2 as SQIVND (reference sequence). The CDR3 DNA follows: TGTGCCAGTAGTCTCAACTCTGGGACAGGGGGCAACATTCAGTACTTC. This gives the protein CASSLNSGTGGNIQYF. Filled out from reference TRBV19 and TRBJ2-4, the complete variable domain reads DGGITQSPKYLFRKEGQNVTLSCEQNLNHDAMYWYRQDPGQGLRLIYYSQIVNDFQKGDIAEGYSVSREKKESFPLTVTSAQKNPTAFYLCASSLNSGTGGNIQYFGAGTRLSVL.

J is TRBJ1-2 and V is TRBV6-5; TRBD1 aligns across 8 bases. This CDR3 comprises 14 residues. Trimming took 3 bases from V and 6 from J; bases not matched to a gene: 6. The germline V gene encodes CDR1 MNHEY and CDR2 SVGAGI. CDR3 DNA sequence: TGTGCCAGCAGTTATGAGACAGGGGTCGATGGCTACACCTTC. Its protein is CASSYETGVDGYTF.

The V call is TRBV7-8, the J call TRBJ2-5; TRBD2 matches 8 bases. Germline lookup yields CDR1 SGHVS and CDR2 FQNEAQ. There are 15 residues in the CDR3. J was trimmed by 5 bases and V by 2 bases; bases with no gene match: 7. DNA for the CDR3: TGTGCCAGCAGCTTATCGGGGGGGGGCAGTGAGACCCAGTACTTC. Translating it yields CASSLSGGGSETQYF.

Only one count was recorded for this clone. CDR3 bases: TGTGCCAGCTCACCACTCGGGGCGGGGGGCCCCTACGAGCAGTACTTC. As protein: CASSPLGAGGPYEQYF. V gene TRBV18 combines with J gene TRBJ2-7, with 8 bases aligning to TRBD2. The germline gives CDR1 KGHSH, CDR2 LQKENI. The V segment lost 1 base and the J segment 2 bases; nucleotides outside the gene matches: 7. The CDR3 totals 16 residues.

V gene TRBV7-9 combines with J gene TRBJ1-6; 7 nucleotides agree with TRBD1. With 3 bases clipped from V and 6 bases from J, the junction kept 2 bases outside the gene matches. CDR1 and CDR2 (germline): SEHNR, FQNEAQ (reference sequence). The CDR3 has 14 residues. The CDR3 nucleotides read TGTGCCAGCAGCTTTGGACAGGTTAATTCACCCCTCCACTTT. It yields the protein CASSFGQVNSPLHF.

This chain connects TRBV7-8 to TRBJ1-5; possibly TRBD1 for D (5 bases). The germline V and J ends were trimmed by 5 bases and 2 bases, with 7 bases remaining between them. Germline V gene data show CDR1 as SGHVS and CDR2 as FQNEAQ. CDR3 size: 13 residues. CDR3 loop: CASSQGGNQPQHF. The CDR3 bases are TGTGCCAGCAGCCAAGGGGGCAATCAGCCCCAGCATTTT. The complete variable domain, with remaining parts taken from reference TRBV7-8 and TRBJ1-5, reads GAGVSQSPRYKVAKRGQDVALRCDPISGHVSLFWYQQALGQGPEFLTYFQNEAQLDKSGLPSDRFFAERPEGSVSTLKIQRTQQEDSAVYLCASSQGGNQPQHFGDGTRLSIL.

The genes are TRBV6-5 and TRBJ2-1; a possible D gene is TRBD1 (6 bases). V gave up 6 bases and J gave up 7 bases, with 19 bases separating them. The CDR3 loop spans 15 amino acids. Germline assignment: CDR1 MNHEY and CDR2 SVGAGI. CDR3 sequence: CASSNSWAGANEQFF. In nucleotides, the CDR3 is TGTGCCAGCAGCAATAGCTGGGCAGGGGCTAATGAGCAGTTCTTC.

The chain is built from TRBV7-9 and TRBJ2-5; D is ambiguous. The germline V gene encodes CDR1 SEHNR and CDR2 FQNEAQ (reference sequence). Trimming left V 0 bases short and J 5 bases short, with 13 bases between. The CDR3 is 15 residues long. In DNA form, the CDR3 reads TGTGCCAGCAGCTTAGCGTCCTCAGGAGTGGAGACCCAGTACTTC. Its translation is CASSLASSGVETQYF.

This chain's CDR3 is CASSPNTGELFF. Here the CDR3 DNA reads TGTGCCAGCTCACCGAACACCGGGGAGCTGTTTTTT. This chain joins TRBV10-3 and TRBJ2-2; the D is unclear. Trimming removed 10 bases from V and 0 bases from J, with 6 bases in between. The CDR3 sequence is 12 residues long. CDR1 and CDR2 from the germline V gene are ENHRY and SYGVKD.